This T cell receptor (beta chain) emerged from a study of cytomegalovirus exposure and HLA in healthy donors. PCR amplification relied on 60 Vbeta primers (plus 13 Jbeta primers). Libraries were prepared by immunoSEQ multiplex PCR; TCRdb keeps only in-frame clonotypes and omits some of them. Of about 150,000 clones listed, around 75% are singletons. This CDR3 contains 15 residues. The germline CDR1 and CDR2 sequences are LNHDA and SQIVND (reference sequence). V was clipped by 5 bases and J by 5 bases; unmatched bases: 8. Concerning this clone: Its antigen is as yet unknown.

Overall study findings and caveats: Across donors, presence/absence analyses took sequencing depth to be roughly uniform.

The sample comprised PBMCs. The rearrangement links TRBV19 to TRBJ1-4, with TRBD1 identical over 7 bases. The source of this sequence is a man in his late teens or twenties in good health and CMV-seronegative. CDR3 DNA sequence: TGTGCCAGTAGTCAACGGGGACAGCTAAATGAAAAACTGTTTTTT. As protein: CASSQRGQLNEKLFF.